This is a list of T cell receptor beta chains from one sample in a study of T cell repertoires in cytomegalovirus infection. TCRdb re-analysed the reads in MiXCR, keeping a single row per CDR3 protein. Here the sample spans about 460,000 distinct CDR3 sequences, approximately 10% being singletons. Sequencing used PBMCs. These TCRs come from a human donor in good health (CMV status not recorded). Some clones in this sample may be carry-over from other donors' samples. Both conserved end residues are part of each CDR3. Each record gives: clone size, V gene, J gene, D gene, CDR3 protein, CDR3 DNA. The D gene is left open where the match is weak. Some rows have no size entry. The others give once, few or many, or a class for an expanded clone.

clone_size: -
v_call: TRBV3-1
j_call: TRBJ2-5
d_call: -
cdr3_aa: CASSQDRVEVEGGETQYF
cdr3_nt: TGTGCCAGCAGCCAAGATCGAGTAGAAGTGGAAGGGGGAGAGACCCAGTACTTC

clone_size: few
v_call: TRBV29-1
j_call: TRBJ1-1
d_call: -
cdr3_aa: CSVGGGGASLRNTEAFF
cdr3_nt: TGCAGCGTGGGGGGTGGGGGGGCAAGTCTGCGGAACACTGAAGCTTTCTTT

clone_size: few
v_call: TRBV9
j_call: TRBJ1-1
d_call: -
cdr3_aa: CASSVSPGPLNTEAFF
cdr3_nt: TGTGCCAGCAGCGTGAGCCCGGGACCCTTGAACACTGAAGCTTTCTTT

clone_size: many
v_call: TRBV11-3
j_call: TRBJ2-1
d_call: -
cdr3_aa: CASSLYFGEDSYNEQFF
cdr3_nt: TGTGCCAGCAGCTTATATTTTGGGGAGGACTCCTACAATGAGCAGTTCTTC

clone_size: once
v_call: TRBV3-1
j_call: TRBJ2-5
d_call: -
cdr3_aa: CASSPYNGPDQETQYF
cdr3_nt: TGTGCCAGCAGCCCTTATAACGGGCCCGACCAAGAGACCCAGTACTTC

clone_size: few
v_call: TRBV28
j_call: TRBJ2-4
d_call: -
cdr3_aa: CASSSQAGDKNIQYF
cdr3_nt: TGTGCCAGCAGTTCTCAGGCAGGTGACAAAAACATTCAGTACTTC

clone_size: many
v_call: TRBV20-1
j_call: TRBJ2-3
d_call: TRBD2
cdr3_aa: CSAFLREAGADTQYF
cdr3_nt: TGCAGTGCCTTTCTACGGGAGGCGGGCGCAGATACGCAGTATTTT

clone_size: many
v_call: TRBV6-1
j_call: TRBJ1-2
d_call: TRBD1
cdr3_aa: CASSQTGAGYTF
cdr3_nt: TGTGCCAGCAGCCAGACAGGGGCTGGCTACACCTTC

clone_size: many
v_call: TRBV7-2
j_call: TRBJ2-2
d_call: TRBD2
cdr3_aa: CASSVTSGRIFTGELFF
cdr3_nt: TGTGCCAGCAGCGTGACTAGCGGGAGAATCTTTACCGGGGAGCTGTTTTTT

clone_size: many
v_call: TRBV12-3/TRBV12-4
j_call: TRBJ1-4
d_call: -
cdr3_aa: CASSFGGGNEKLFF
cdr3_nt: TGTGCCAGCAGTTTTGGCGGTGGTAATGAAAAACTGTTTTTT

clone_size: -
v_call: TRBV5-1
j_call: TRBJ1-2
d_call: -
cdr3_aa: CANSLRRDQRGTF
cdr3_nt: TGCGCCAACAGCCTTCGACGGGATCAAAGGGGCACCTTC

clone_size: few
v_call: TRBV28
j_call: TRBJ2-7
d_call: TRBD1
cdr3_aa: CASSFSAGTAYEQYF
cdr3_nt: TGTGCCAGCAGTTTCTCCGCCGGGACAGCCTACGAGCAGTACTTC

clone_size: -
v_call: TRBV19
j_call: TRBJ1-2
d_call: -
cdr3_aa: CGTRRTENYGYTF
cdr3_nt: TGTGGAACTCGTAGGACAGAGAACTATGGCTACACCTTC

clone_size: -
v_call: TRBV28
j_call: TRBJ1-5
d_call: -
cdr3_aa: CASSGSDRVRNQPQHF
cdr3_nt: TGTGCCAGCAGTGGATCGGACAGAGTGCGCAATCAGCCCCAGCATTTT

clone_size: many
v_call: TRBV15
j_call: TRBJ2-7
d_call: -
cdr3_aa: CATSTGGYEQYF
cdr3_nt: TGTGCCACCAGCACCGGTGGGTACGAGCAGTACTTC

clone_size: few
v_call: TRBV29-1
j_call: TRBJ2-1
d_call: -
cdr3_aa: CSVESRTANNEQFF
cdr3_nt: TGCAGCGTTGAATCCCGCACGGCCAACAATGAGCAGTTCTTC

clone_size: -
v_call: TRBV12-3/TRBV12-4
j_call: TRBJ2-1
d_call: TRBD2
cdr3_aa: CASSYVQPSGSYEQFF
cdr3_nt: TGTGCCAGCAGTTACGTCCAGCCTAGCGGGAGCTATGAGCAGTTCTTC

clone_size: many
v_call: TRBV7-9
j_call: TRBJ1-5
d_call: -
cdr3_aa: CASSPPGANNQPQHF
cdr3_nt: TGTGCCAGCAGCCCGCCGGGGGCTAACAATCAGCCCCAGCATTTT

clone_size: -
v_call: TRBV28
j_call: TRBJ2-7
d_call: -
cdr3_aa: CASSFLGDSPTYEQYF
cdr3_nt: TGTGCCAGCAGTTTCCTAGGCGATTCACCGACCTACGAGCAGTACTTC

clone_size: many
v_call: TRBV28
j_call: TRBJ2-5
d_call: -
cdr3_aa: CASSHGGETQYF
cdr3_nt: TGTGCCAGCAGCCACGGCGGAGAGACCCAGTACTTC

clone_size: many
v_call: TRBV6-5
j_call: TRBJ1-1
d_call: TRBD1
cdr3_aa: CASSKLRQGVLNTEAFF
cdr3_nt: TGTGCCAGCAGTAAACTAAGACAGGGGGTTTTGAACACTGAAGCTTTCTTT

clone_size: -
v_call: TRBV7-9
j_call: TRBJ1-2
d_call: -
cdr3_aa: CASSLGVGPYGYTF
cdr3_nt: TGTGCCAGCAGCTTAGGGGTAGGGCCGTATGGCTACACCTTC